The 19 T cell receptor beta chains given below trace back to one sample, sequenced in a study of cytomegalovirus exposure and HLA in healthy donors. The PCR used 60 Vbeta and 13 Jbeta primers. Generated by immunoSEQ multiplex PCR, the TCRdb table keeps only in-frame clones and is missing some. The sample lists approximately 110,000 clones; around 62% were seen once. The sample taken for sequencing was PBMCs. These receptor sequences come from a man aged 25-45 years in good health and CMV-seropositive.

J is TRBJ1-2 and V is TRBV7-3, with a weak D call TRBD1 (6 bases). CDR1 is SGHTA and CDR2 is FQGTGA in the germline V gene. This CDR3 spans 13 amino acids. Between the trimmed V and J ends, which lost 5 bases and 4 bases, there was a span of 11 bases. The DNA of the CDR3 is TGTGCCAGCAGCCAACAGGGCGGCTATGGCTACACCTTC. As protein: CASSQQGGYGYTF.

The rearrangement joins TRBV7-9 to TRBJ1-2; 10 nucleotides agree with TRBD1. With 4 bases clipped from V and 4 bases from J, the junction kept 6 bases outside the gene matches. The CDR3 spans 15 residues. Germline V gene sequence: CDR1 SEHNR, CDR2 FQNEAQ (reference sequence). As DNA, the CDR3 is TGTGCCAGCAGCTCGACAGGGGGCGCTATCTATGGCTACACCTTC. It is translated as CASSSTGGAIYGYTF.

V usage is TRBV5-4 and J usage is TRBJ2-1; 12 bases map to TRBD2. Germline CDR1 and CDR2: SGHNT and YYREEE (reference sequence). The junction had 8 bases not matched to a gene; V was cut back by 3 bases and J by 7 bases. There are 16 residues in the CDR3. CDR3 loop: CASSSLAGGLKNEQFF. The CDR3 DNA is TGTGCCAGCAGCTCCCTAGCGGGGGGGCTTAAGAATGAGCAGTTCTTC.

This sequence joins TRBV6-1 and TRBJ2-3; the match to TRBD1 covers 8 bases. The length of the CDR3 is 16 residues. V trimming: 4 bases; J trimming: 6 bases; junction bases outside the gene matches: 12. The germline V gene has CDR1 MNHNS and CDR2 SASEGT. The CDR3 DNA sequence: TGTGCCAGCAGTGGGGGACAGGCGGCGTATCTTGATACGCAGTATTTT. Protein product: CASSGGQAAYLDTQYF.

The CDR3 loop reads CASTPQGGQFF. The CDR3 DNA reads as TGTGCCAGCACCCCCCAGGGTGGGCAGTTCTTC. J is TRBJ2-1 and V is TRBV7-9, with D possibly being TRBD1 (5 bases). The germline V and J ends were trimmed by 7 bases and 12 bases, with 13 bases remaining between them. CDR1 SEHNR and CDR2 FQNEAQ come from the germline V gene (reference sequence). The CDR3 consists of 11 residues.

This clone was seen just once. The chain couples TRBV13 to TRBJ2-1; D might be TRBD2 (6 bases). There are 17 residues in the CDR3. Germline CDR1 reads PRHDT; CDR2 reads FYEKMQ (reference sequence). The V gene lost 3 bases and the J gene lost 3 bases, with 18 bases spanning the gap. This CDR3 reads CASSFRRGVLYYNEQFF. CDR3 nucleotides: TGTGCCAGCAGCTTCAGGAGGGGAGTCCTGTACTACAATGAGCAGTTCTTC. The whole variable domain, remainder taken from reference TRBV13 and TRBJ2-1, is AAGVIQSPRHLIKEKRETATLKCYPIPRHDTVYWYQQGPGQDPQFLISFYEKMQSDKGSIPDRFSAQQFSDYHSELNMSSLELGDSALYFCASSFRRGVLYYNEQFFGPGTRLTVL.

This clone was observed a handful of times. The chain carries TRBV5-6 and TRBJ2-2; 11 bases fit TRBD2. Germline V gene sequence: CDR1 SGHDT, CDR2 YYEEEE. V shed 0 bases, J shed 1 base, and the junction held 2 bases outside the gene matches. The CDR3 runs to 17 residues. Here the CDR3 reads CASSLELAGVNTGELFF. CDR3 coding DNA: TGTGCCAGCAGCTTGGAACTAGCGGGGGTGAACACCGGGGAGCTGTTTTTT. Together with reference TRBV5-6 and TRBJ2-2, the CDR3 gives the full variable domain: DAGVTQSPTHLIKTRGQQVTLRCSPKSGHDTVSWYQQALGQGPQFIFQYYEEEERQRGNFPDRFSGHQFPNYSSELNVNALLLGDSALYLCASSLELAGVNTGELFFGEGSRLTVL.

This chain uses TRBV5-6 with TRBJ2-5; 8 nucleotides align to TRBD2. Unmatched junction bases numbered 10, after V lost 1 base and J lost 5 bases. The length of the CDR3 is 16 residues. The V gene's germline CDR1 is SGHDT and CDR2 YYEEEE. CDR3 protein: CASSLRSGGRWETQYF. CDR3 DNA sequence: TGTGCCAGCAGCTTGAGGAGCGGGGGCCGGTGGGAGACCCAGTACTTC.

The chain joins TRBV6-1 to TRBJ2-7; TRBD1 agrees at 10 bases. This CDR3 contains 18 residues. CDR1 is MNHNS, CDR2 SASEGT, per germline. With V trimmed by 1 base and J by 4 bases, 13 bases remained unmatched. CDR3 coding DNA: TGTGCCAGCAGTGAAGATAGGGACAGGGGCAGTCAAAAATACGAGCAGTACTTC. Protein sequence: CASSEDRDRGSQKYEQYF.

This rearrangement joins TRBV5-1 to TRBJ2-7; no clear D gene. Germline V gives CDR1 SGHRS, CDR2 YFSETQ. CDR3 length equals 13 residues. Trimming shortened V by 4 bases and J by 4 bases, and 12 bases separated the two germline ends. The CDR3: CASSPSQAYEQYF. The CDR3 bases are TGCGCCAGCAGCCCCTCCCAGGCTTACGAGCAGTACTTC. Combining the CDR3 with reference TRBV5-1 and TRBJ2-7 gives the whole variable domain KAGVTQTPRYLIKTRGQQVTLSCSPISGHRSVSWYQQTPGQGLQFLFEYFSETQRNKGNFPGRFSGRQFSNSRSEMNVSTLELGDSALYLCASSPSQAYEQYFGPGTRLTVT.

The CDR3 sequence: CASSSLGGSNEKLFF. CDR3 DNA: TGTGCCAGCAGCTCCCTGGGGGGAAGTAATGAAAAACTGTTTTTT. The V gene is TRBV11-2, the J gene TRBJ1-4, with D possibly TRBD1 on 5 matching bases. The ends were cut back, 4 bases at V and 4 bases at J, with 13 bases in the middle. This CDR3 is 15 amino acids long. The germline gives CDR1 SGHAT, CDR2 FQNNGV. The variable domain in full, completed from reference TRBV11-2 and TRBJ1-4, reads EAGVAQSPRYKIIEKRQSVAFWCNPISGHATLYWYQQILGQGPKLLIQFQNNGVVDDSQLPKDRFSAERLKGVDSTLKIQPAKLEDSAVYLCASSSLGGSNEKLFFGSGTQLSVL.

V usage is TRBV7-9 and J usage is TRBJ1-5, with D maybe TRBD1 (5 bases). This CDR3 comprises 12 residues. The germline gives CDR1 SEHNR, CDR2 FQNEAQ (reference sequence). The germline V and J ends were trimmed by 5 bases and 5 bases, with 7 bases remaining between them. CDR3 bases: TGTGCCAGCAGCCGGGGGGATCAGCCCCAGCATTTT. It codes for CASSRGDQPQHF.

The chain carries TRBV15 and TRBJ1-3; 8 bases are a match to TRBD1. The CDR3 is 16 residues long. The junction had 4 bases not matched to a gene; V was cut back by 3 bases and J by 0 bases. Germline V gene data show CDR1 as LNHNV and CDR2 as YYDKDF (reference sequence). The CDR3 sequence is CATSRGQAASGNTIYF. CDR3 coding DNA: TGTGCCACCAGCAGGGGACAGGCTGCCTCTGGAAACACCATATATTTT. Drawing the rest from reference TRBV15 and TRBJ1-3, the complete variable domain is DAMVIQNPRYQVTQFGKPVTLSCSQTLNHNVMYWYQQKSSQAPKLLFHYYDKDFNNEADTPDNFQSRRPNTSFCFLDIRSPGLGDTAMYLCATSRGQAASGNTIYFGEGSWLTVV.

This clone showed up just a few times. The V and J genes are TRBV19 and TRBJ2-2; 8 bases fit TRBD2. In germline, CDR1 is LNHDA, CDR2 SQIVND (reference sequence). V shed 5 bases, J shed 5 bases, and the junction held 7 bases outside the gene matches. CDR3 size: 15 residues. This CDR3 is CASSPILAGTGELFF. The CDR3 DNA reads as TGTGCCAGTAGTCCAATCTTAGCGGGGACCGGGGAGCTGTTTTTT.

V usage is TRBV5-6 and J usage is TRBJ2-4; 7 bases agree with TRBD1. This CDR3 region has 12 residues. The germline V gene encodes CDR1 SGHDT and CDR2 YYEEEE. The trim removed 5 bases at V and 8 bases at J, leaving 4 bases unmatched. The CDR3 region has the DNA TGTGCCAGCAGAAACAGGGGTGACATTCAGTACTTC. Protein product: CASRNRGDIQYF. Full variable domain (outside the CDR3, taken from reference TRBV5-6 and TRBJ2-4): DAGVTQSPTHLIKTRGQQVTLRCSPKSGHDTVSWYQQALGQGPQFIFQYYEEEERQRGNFPDRFSGHQFPNYSSELNVNALLLGDSALYLCASRNRGDIQYFGAGTRLSVL.

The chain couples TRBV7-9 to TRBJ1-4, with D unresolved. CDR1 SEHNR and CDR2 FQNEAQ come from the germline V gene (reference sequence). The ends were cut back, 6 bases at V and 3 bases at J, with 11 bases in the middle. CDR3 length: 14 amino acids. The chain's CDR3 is CASRGRSANEKLFF. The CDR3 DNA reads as TGTGCCAGCAGGGGGAGGAGTGCTAATGAAAAACTGTTTTTT.

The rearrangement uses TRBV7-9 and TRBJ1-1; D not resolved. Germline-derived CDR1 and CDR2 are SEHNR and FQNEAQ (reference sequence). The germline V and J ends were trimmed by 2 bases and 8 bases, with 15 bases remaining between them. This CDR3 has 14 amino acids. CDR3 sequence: CASSLTGEGTEAFF. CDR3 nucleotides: TGTGCCAGCAGCTTAACTGGCGAGGGAACGGAAGCTTTCTTT.

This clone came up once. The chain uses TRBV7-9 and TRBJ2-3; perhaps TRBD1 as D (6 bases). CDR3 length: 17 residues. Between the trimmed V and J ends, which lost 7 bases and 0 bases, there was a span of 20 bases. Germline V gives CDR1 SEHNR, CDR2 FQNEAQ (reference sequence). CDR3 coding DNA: TGTGCCAGCAACCTCCCCTTGACAGGCATTAGCACAGATACGCAGTATTTT. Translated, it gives CASNLPLTGISTDTQYF. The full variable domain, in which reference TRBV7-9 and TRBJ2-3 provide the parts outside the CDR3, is DTGVSQNPRHKITKRGQNVTFRCDPISEHNRLYWYRQTLGQGPEFLTYFQNEAQLEKSRLLSDRFSAERPKGSFSTLEIQRTEQGDSAMYLCASNLPLTGISTDTQYFGPGTRLTVL.

The CDR3 coding sequence is TGTGCCAGCAGCAAAACCCCCCGGAGAGGAGAGCAGTACTTC. This codes for CASSKTPRRGEQYF. This chain uses TRBV27 with TRBJ2-7; no clear D gene. This CDR3 spans 14 amino acids. CDR1 is MNHEY, CDR2 SMNVEV, per germline (reference sequence). V was trimmed by 6 bases and J by 7 bases, leaving 19 bases between them.